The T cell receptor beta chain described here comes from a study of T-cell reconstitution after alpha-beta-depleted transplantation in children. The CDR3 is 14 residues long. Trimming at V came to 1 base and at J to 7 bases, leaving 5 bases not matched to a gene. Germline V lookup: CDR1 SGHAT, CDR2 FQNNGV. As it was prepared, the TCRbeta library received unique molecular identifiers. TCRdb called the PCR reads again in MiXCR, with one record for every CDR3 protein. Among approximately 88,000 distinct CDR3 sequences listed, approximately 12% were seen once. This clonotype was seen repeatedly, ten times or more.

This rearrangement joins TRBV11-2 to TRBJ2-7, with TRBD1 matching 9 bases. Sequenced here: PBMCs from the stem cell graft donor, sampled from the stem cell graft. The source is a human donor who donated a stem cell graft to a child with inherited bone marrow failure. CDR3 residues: CASSLVQGAGEQYF. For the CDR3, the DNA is TGTGCCAGCAGCTTAGTACAGGGGGCCGGAGAGCAGTACTTC.